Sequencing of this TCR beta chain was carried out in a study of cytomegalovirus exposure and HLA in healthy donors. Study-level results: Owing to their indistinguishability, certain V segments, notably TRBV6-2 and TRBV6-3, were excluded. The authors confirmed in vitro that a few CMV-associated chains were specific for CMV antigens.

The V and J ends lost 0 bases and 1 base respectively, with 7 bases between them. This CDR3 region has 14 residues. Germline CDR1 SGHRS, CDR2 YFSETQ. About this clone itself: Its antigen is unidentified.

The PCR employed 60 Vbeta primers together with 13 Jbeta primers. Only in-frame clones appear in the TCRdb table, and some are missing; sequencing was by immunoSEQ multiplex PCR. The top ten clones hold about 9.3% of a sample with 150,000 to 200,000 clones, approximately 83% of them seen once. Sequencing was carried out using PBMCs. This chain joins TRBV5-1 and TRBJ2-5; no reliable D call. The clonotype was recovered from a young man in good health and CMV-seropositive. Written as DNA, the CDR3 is TGCGCCAGCAGCTTGGGAGGAATCCAAGAGACCCAGTACTTC. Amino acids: CASSLGGIQETQYF.